Listed below are T cell receptor beta chains from one sample, sequenced in a study of CD8+CD57+ T cells in acquired aplastic anemia. MiXCR, run by TCRdb on the reads, gives a single entry per CDR3 protein. The repertoire includes approximately 300,000 distinct CDR3 sequences, about 50% of them detected once, and 1% to 1.5% sits in the top ten. Material: sorted CD4+, CD8+, or CD8+CD57+ T cells (not recorded which) from PBMCs. These receptors originate from a human donor with aplastic anemia. Each CDR3 is given with its conserved first and last residue. The D gene is left open where the match is weak. Clone size appears in some rows only: once, few, many, or a class for an expanded clone.

D gene	V gene	clone size	J gene	CDR3 DNA	CDR3 protein
TRBD2	TRBV9	-	TRBJ2-2	TGTGCCAGCAGCCCAGAACTAGCGGGCCCGAACACCGGGGAGCTGTTTTTT	CASSPELAGPNTGELFF
-	TRBV9	-	TRBJ2-3	TGTGCCAGCAGCGGGGGGCCCACGGATGCGCAGTATTTT	CASSGGPTDAQYF
-	TRBV19	few	TRBJ1-2	TGTGCCAGTACCGTGGACAGTATGAAAGGCTACACCTTC	CASTVDSMKGYTF
TRBD2	TRBV7-2	many	TRBJ2-7	TGTGCCAGCAGCTTAGGAGTACGGGGGGGGCCCTACGAGCAGTACTTC	CASSLGVRGGPYEQYF
-	TRBV19	-	TRBJ1-5	TGTGCCAGTAGCCGACTAGCGGGGGGCGGCTACAATGAGCCCCAGCATTTT	CASSRLAGGGYNEPQHF
-	TRBV20-1	once	TRBJ2-1	TGCAGTGCTCAGACCCGGGACATCTCCTACAATGAGCAGTTCTTC	CSAQTRDISYNEQFF
-	TRBV6-4	few	TRBJ1-2	TGTGCCAGCAGTCCGGTCGGAGGAACCAACTATGGCTACACCTTC	CASSPVGGTNYGYTF
TRBD1	TRBV13	-	TRBJ2-2	TGTGCCAGCAGTCCAGACAGGGAAGGACGAGGCGGGGAGCTGTTTTTT	CASSPDREGRGGELFF
TRBD2	TRBV3-1	few	TRBJ2-1	TGTGCCAGCAGCCCCCGAAGAACTAGCGGGGTCCTTTACAATGAGCAGTTCTTC	CASSPRRTSGVLYNEQFF
TRBD2	TRBV20-1	-	TRBJ2-7	TGCAGTGCTCGATTGGGACTAGCGGGAACCTACGAGCAGTACTTC	CSARLGLAGTYEQYF
TRBD2	TRBV6-5	many	TRBJ2-7	TGTGCCAGCAGTTACTCGATTGCGGGGGGGCTCACCTACGAGCAGTACTTC	CASSYSIAGGLTYEQYF
TRBD2	TRBV12-3/TRBV12-4	-	TRBJ2-3	TGTGCCAGCAGCTGGACTAGCGGCTACTCCTACAATGAGCAGTATTTT	CASSWTSGYSYNEQYF
TRBD2	TRBV3-1	many	TRBJ2-5	TGTGCCAGCAGCCAAGATACGGCGGGAGTCAAGACCCAGTACTTC	CASSQDTAGVKTQYF
TRBD1	TRBV24-1	-	TRBJ2-7	TGTGCCACCAGTGATTCCCAACGGACAGGGGGTTTTCGAAACGAGCAGTACTTC	CATSDSQRTGGFRNEQYF
-	TRBV19	few	TRBJ1-5	TGTGCCAGTAAGACAGGCCATAATCAGCCCCAGCATTTT	CASKTGHNQPQHF
-	TRBV25-1	-	TRBJ1-2	TGTGCCAGCAGTGCGGGACAAGAGAGGAGGCGAGATGGCTACACCTTC	CASSAGQERRRDGYTF
-	TRBV4-1	many	TRBJ2-7	TGCGCCAGCAGCCAAGGGGGGCAGGGTCGGGTCGAGCAGTACTTC	CASSQGGQGRVEQYF
-	TRBV20-1	few	TRBJ2-1	TGCAGTGCCCCGGGGTACAATGAGCAGTTCTTC	CSAPGYNEQFF
TRBD1	TRBV5-8	few	TRBJ1-1	TGTGCCAGCAGCTTGGTCTACAGGGGGCTCGACACTGAAGCTTTCTTT	CASSLVYRGLDTEAFF
TRBD1	TRBV4-1	-	TRBJ1-1	TGCGCCAGCAGCAAAAGACAGGGCGGAATGAACACTGAAGCTTTCTTT	CASSKRQGGMNTEAFF
TRBD1	TRBV10-3	-	TRBJ2-7	TGTGCCATCAGTGAGTCTCCGGGACAGGGAAACTTCTACGAGCAGTACTTC	CAISESPGQGNFYEQYF
-	TRBV7-2	once	TRBJ2-7	TGTGCCAGCAGCTTAGAAAACTCCTACGAGCAGTACTTC	CASSLENSYEQYF
-	TRBV12-3/TRBV12-4	few	TRBJ2-2	TGTGCCAGCAGCCTCCGCCGGGAGAGTACCGGGGAGCTGTTTTTT	CASSLRRESTGELFF
TRBD1	TRBV20-1	-	TRBJ1-2	TGCAGTGCCGAAAGCCTGGGACAGGGGAACTATGGCTACACCTTC	CSAESLGQGNYGYTF
TRBD1	TRBV19	-	TRBJ1-1	TGTGCCAGTAGTCACGAGGGACAGGGGGGAGCTTTCTTT	CASSHEGQGGAFF
TRBD2	TRBV20-1	-	TRBJ2-5	TGCAGTGCTAGAAGCCGGACTAGATCGTATGAGACCCTGTACTTC	CSARSRTRSYETLYF
-	TRBV9	few	TRBJ1-6	TGTGCCAGCAGCGCCGGCGGTGGGGCCTCACCCCTCCACTTT	CASSAGGGASPLHF
-	TRBV7-9	-	TRBJ2-3	TGTGCCAGCAGCCTAAGCCGGGCAAACTACGATACGCAGTATTTT	CASSLSRANYDTQYF
-	TRBV29-1	-	TRBJ2-7	TGCAGCGCCTCCGGGACATCCAACGAGCAGTACTTC	CSASGTSNEQYF
-	TRBV25-1	-	TRBJ2-2	TGTGCCAGCACCGTTGCGGGGAACACCGGGGAGCTGTTTTTT	CASTVAGNTGELFF
TRBD2	TRBV24-1	-	TRBJ2-2	TGTGCCACCAGTGCTTCTAGCGGGAACACCGGGGAGCTGTTTTTT	CATSASSGNTGELFF
-	TRBV5-1	many	TRBJ1-3	TGCGCCAGCAGCCAAGGTTCCTCTGGAAACACCATATATTTT	CASSQGSSGNTIYF
-	TRBV12-3/TRBV12-4	-	TRBJ2-2	TGTGCCAGCAGGCGGACAGGGGAGCTGTTTTTT	CASRRTGELFF
-	TRBV20-1	few	TRBJ1-2	TGCAGTGCACGGACCGGATATAACCCAGATGGCTACACCTTC	CSARTGYNPDGYTF
-	TRBV20-1	-	TRBJ2-1	TGCAGTGCTAGGGACTTCCGTGGTGTGCAGTTCTTC	CSARDFRGVQFF
-	TRBV5-1	-	TRBJ2-5	TGCGCCAGCAGCTTGGGGCAGGGAAAGACCCAGACCCAGTACTTC	CASSLGQGKTQTQYF
TRBD1	TRBV6-6	-	TRBJ2-1	TGTGCCATCAGTGATTGGACAGGGATGGGGAATGAGCAGTTCTTC	CAISDWTGMGNEQFF
-	TRBV10-3	-	TRBJ2-1	TGTGCCACCGCTCCGGACCAAGAGGATGAGCAGTTCTTC	CATAPDQEDEQFF
TRBD1	TRBV6-6	-	TRBJ2-7	TGTGCCAGCAGGACGACAGGGCCTTCGTCCTACGAGCAGTACTTC	CASRTTGPSSYEQYF
-	TRBV7-2	-	TRBJ2-4	TGTGCCAGCAGCTTAGGGTCTCTGCGGGGCATTCAGTACTTC	CASSLGSLRGIQYF